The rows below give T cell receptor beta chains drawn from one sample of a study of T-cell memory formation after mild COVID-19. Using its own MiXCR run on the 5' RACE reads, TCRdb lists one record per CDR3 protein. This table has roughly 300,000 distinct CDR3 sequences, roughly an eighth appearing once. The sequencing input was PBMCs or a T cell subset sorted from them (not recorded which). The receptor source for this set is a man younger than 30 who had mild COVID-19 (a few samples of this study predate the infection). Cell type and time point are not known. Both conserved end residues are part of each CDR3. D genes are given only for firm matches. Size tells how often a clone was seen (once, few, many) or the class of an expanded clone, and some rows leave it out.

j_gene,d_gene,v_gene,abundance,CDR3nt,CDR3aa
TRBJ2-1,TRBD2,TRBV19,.,TGTGCCAGTAGTAACAGCGGGGGGGCCGCCAATGAGCAGTTCTTC,CASSNSGGAANEQFF
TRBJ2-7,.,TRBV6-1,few,TGTGCCAGCAGTGATTGGGGCGGTTCCTACGAGCAGTACTTC,CASSDWGGSYEQYF
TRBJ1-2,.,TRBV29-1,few,TGCAGCGTTGAAGAATTTGGTGGCCTGGGAGGCTACACCTTC,CSVEEFGGLGGYTF
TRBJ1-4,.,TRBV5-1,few,TGCGCCAGCAGCTTGACCATCCCGGGGCCCAATCGATCAACTAATGAAAAACTGTTTTTT,CASSLTIPGPNRSTNEKLFF
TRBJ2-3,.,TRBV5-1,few,TGCGCCAGCAAAGCGGCTGATACGCAGTATTTT,CASKAADTQYF
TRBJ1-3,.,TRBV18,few,TGTGCCAGCTCACCAACGACCCCTGGAAACACCATATATTTT,CASSPTTPGNTIYF
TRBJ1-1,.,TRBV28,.,TGTGCCAGCAGGACCTCCACTGAAGCTTTCTTT,CASRTSTEAFF
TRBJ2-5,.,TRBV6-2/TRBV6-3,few,TGTGCCAGCCAAGGGGCGGTACAGACCCAGTACTTC,CASQGAVQTQYF
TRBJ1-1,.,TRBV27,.,TGTGCCAGCACCAAAACGACAGCCAACACTGAAGCTTTCTTT,CASTKTTANTEAFF
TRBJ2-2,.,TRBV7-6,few,TGTGCCAGCAGTCAGGGGATTAACACCGGGGAGCTGTTTTTT,CASSQGINTGELFF
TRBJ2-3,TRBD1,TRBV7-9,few,TGTGCCAGCAGCCCGGGACAGAAGAGCACAGATACGCAGTATTTT,CASSPGQKSTDTQYF
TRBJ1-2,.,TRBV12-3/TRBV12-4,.,TGTGCCAGCAGTTTGTCGGGCAGGGTGGGCGACAGCTACACCTTC,CASSLSGRVGDSYTF
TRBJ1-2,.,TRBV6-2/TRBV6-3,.,TGTGCCAGCAGTTCCCATACACGGTTTAGCGATGGCTACACCTTC,CASSSHTRFSDGYTF
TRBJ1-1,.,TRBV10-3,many,TGTGCCATCATGGAAGGTGGGCTGAACACTGAAGCTTTCTTT,CAIMEGGLNTEAFF
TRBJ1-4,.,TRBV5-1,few,TGCGCCAGCAGCTTGATCTCCGCCGAAAAACTGTTTTTT,CASSLISAEKLFF
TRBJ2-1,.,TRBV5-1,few,TGCGCCAGCAGCCCCGACGGTTTCTATGAGCAGTTCTTC,CASSPDGFYEQFF
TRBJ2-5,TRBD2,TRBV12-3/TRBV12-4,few,TGTGCCAGCATTAGAGCGGGGTACCAAGAGACCCAGTACTTC,CASIRAGYQETQYF
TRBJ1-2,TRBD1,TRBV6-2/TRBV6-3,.,TGTGCCAGCAGTTACTCCGCAGGGGACAGTACACCGAACTATGGCTACACCTTC,CASSYSAGDSTPNYGYTF
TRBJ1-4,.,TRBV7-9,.,TGTGCCAGCACCGAATACGCAGAAACTAATGAAAAACTGTTTTTT,CASTEYAETNEKLFF
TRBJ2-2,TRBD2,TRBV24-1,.,TGTGCCACCAGCGGGACTACTAACACCGGGGAGCTGTTTTTT,CATSGTTNTGELFF
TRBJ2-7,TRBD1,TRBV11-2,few,TGTGCCAGCAGCGTACCGGGACAGGGGGTCGAGCAGTACTTC,CASSVPGQGVEQYF
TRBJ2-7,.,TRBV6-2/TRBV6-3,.,TGTGCCAGCACTCAACTCGATGATTACGAGCAGTACTTC,CASTQLDDYEQYF
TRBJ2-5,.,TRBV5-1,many,TGCGCCAGCAGCCCGACAGCGGGTGAGACCCAGTACTTC,CASSPTAGETQYF
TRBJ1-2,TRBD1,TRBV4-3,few,TGCGCCAGCAGCCAAATTGGGGACAGGGGGCTAAGAAACTATGGCTACACCTTC,CASSQIGDRGLRNYGYTF